This TCR beta chain was recorded in a study of blood T cells in healthy people across ages. Study-level points and caveats: Observed TCR beta diversity showed a strong correlation with the percentage of naive T cells as measured by flow cytometry.

PCR was performed a second time for about 6 to 11 cycles using a sample-barcoded 5' primer and a J-beta primer mix. There were at least 3 million CDR3-containing paired-end reads obtained from each sample. TCRdb independently ran MiXCR on the 5' RACE reads; one entry per CDR3 protein. In the table there are about 750,000 distinct CDR3 sequences, 53% of which are singletons. Remarks on this clonotype: Its antigen remains unknown.

The donors, healthy Caucasians from Russia, were aged roughly 6 to 90. Every donor gave 9 to 10 milliliters of peripheral blood. This clonotype was obtained from a man at least 80 years old in good health. Sample: blood.

For the CDR3, the DNA is TGTGCCACCAGCAGAGGACGGGACAGATTAGACAATGAGCAGTTCTTC. Its translation: CATSRGRDRLDNEQFF. This chain connects TRBV15 to TRBJ2-1, with 7 positions matching TRBD1. J lost 5 bases, V lost 1 base, and 8 bases had no gene match. Germline V gives CDR1 LNHNV, CDR2 YYDKDF (reference sequence). This CDR3 comprises 16 residues.